These 25 T cell receptor beta chains were all obtained from the same sample, sequenced in a study of T cells in Graves' hyperthyroidism and ophthalmopathy (dated by TCRdb to about 2019). Libraries were constructed by multiplex PCR. Sequencing relied on an Illumina HiSeq 2000. The TCR beta CDR3 regions were amplified from RNA transcripts. For the first round of RT-PCR on the TCR CDR3, the HTBI primer set was used together with the Qiagen OneStep RT-PCR kit. Using fastp at Q25 and MiXCR, TCRdb reprocessed the public reads and kept productive beta chains. Rows with a matching CDR3 protein are joined into one entry that keeps the most common DNA and genes. For this sample there are almost 250,000 distinct CDR3 sequences; around 26% appear just once. Clones ranked in the top ten supply around 32% of the sample. Sequencing was done on a sample of blood. The receptors here all came from a woman aged 40 to 50 with Graves' ophthalmopathy.

The sample holds many counts of this clonotype. The chain carries TRBV7-9 and TRBJ2-5, with D unresolved. The CDR3 covers 16 residues. V dropped 4 bases and J dropped 7 bases, with 22 bases sitting between them. CDR1 is SEHNR, CDR2 FQNEAQ, per germline (reference sequence). The CDR3 sequence is CASSSPFGVSMGTQYF. Here the CDR3 DNA reads TGTGCCAGCAGCTCACCCTTTGGGGTCTCAATGGGGACCCAGTACTTC.

This clonotype was counted ten times or more. The rearrangement joins TRBV6-2 or TRBV6-3 to TRBJ2-7; a possible D gene is TRBD2 (6 bases). V lost 2 bases to trimming and J lost 7 bases, with 6 bases between them. The CDR3 is 11 amino acids. Germline values: CDR1 MNHEY, CDR2 SVGEGT. The CDR3 DNA is TGTGCCAGCAGTTACGCGGGGGAGCAGTACTTC. Translated, it gives CASSYAGEQYF.

This clonotype has ten or more counts. The chain joins TRBV27 to TRBJ2-5, with D possibly matching TRBD1 (5 bases). Germline lookup yields CDR1 MNHEY and CDR2 SMNVEV (reference sequence). The V end was cut by 6 bases, the J end by 5 bases, with 13 bases between. CDR3 length: 13 residues. The CDR3 loop is CASSPLGDETQYF. The CDR3 DNA sequence: TGTGCCAGCAGCCCGCTAGGGGATGAGACCCAGTACTTC.

This sequence joins TRBV29-1 and TRBJ2-7; 10 bases line up with TRBD2. This CDR3 is 13 amino acids long. The V gene end was trimmed by 4 bases and the J gene end by 6 bases; junction bases not matched to a gene: 6. Germline CDR1 reads SQVTM; CDR2 reads ANQGSEA. As DNA, the CDR3 is TGCAGCGTTGTCCTAGCGGGAGTCAGCGAGCAGTACTTC. Residues: CSVVLAGVSEQYF.

The chain employs TRBV6-5 and TRBJ1-3; D gene ambiguous. The CDR3 contains 13 residues. CDR1 and CDR2 (germline): MNHEY, SVGAGI. V was cut by 1 base and J by 4 bases, with 5 bases left in between. CDR3 nucleotides: TGTGCCAGCAGTTACTTTGCCGGAAACACCATATATTTT. This translates into CASSYFAGNTIYF.

This clonotype came up many times. The CDR3: CASTGTVLRREFYEQYF. The DNA for the CDR3 is TGTGCCAGCACCGGGACAGTCCTCAGGCGGGAGTTCTACGAGCAGTACTTC. The chain is built from TRBV28 and TRBJ2-7; D may correspond to TRBD1 or TRBD2 (7 bases each). Trimming left V 7 bases short and J 3 bases short, with 25 bases between. Germline V gene data show CDR1 as MDHEN and CDR2 as SYDVKM. CDR3 length: 17 residues. The full variable domain, with the rest looked up from reference TRBV28 and TRBJ2-7, is DVKVTQSSRYLVKRTGEKVFLECVQDMDHENMFWYRQDPGLGLRLIYFSYDVKMKEKGDIPEGYSVSREKKERFSLILESASTNQTSMYLCASTGTVLRREFYEQYFGPGTRLTVT.

The chain employs TRBV7-9 and TRBJ2-2; tentatively, D is TRBD2 (6 bases). V was clipped by 5 bases and J by 3 bases, with 10 bases between them. The CDR3 spans 14 residues. Germline CDR1 SEHNR, CDR2 FQNEAQ (reference sequence). The CDR3: CASSPKRDTGELFF. The DNA for the CDR3 is TGTGCCAGCAGCCCAAAGCGGGACACCGGGGAGCTGTTTTTT.

The chain links TRBV28 to TRBJ2-5; D perhaps matches TRBD2 (6 bases). V lost 7 bases and J 5 bases, leaving 23 bases between the germline ends. The CDR3 runs to 16 residues. Looked up from germline, CDR1 is MDHEN and CDR2 is SYDVKM. CDR3 in DNA: TGTGCCAGCACCCCTGGGGCGACTAGGCGGGGTGAGACCCAGTACTTC. It translates to CASTPGATRRGETQYF.

This clonotype was recorded at least ten times. The genes are TRBV24-1 and TRBJ1-1; TRBD1 is a possible D gene (5 bases). Trimming pared 3 bases from V and 0 bases from J, leaving 7 bases between. This CDR3 comprises 14 residues. CDR1 and CDR2 from the germline V gene are KGHDR and SFDVKD. CDR3 sequence: CATSDTGVNTEAFF. DNA for the CDR3: TGTGCCACCAGTGATACAGGTGTGAACACTGAAGCTTTCTTT.

V and J are TRBV5-1 and TRBJ1-1, with 7 bases matching TRBD1. The CDR3 runs to 16 residues. J was trimmed by 1 base and V by 3 bases; bases with no gene match: 9. The germline V gene encodes CDR1 SGHRS and CDR2 YFSETQ. CDR3 residues: CASSWGTATPNTEAFF. The DNA of the CDR3 is TGCGCCAGCAGCTGGGGGACAGCTACACCGAACACTGAAGCTTTCTTT.

There are many counts of this clonotype. The genes are TRBV4-1 and TRBJ1-1; D not certain. Trimming cost V 1 base and J 0 bases, with 15 bases left between them. This CDR3 spans 17 amino acids. Germline CDR1 and CDR2: MGHRA and YSYEKL. The CDR3: CASSQVPTLPLNTEAFF. In DNA, the CDR3 is TGCGCCAGCAGCCAAGTCCCGACCCTGCCGCTGAACACTGAAGCTTTCTTT.

This clonotype was seen repeatedly, ten times or more. This sequence joins TRBV5-1 and TRBJ1-2; 9 bases line up with TRBD1. Germline V gene data show CDR1 as SGHRS and CDR2 as YFSETQ. V was pared by 1 base and J by 4 bases, with 8 bases of the junction left unmatched. The CDR3 sequence is 16 residues long. In DNA form, the CDR3 reads TGCGCCAGCAGCTTGCCGGACAGGGGTGAACTCTATGGCTACACCTTC. This sequence encodes CASSLPDRGELYGYTF.

This clonotype was detected ten times or more. The chain combines TRBV7-2 with TRBJ2-5; 8 bases match TRBD1. Germline CDR1 and CDR2: SGHTA and FQGNSA. CDR3 length: 16 amino acids. Unmatched junction bases numbered 9, after V lost 1 base and J lost 5 bases. The CDR3 DNA sequence: TGTGCCAGCAGCTTAGGAGTGGACAGGGTGGGCGAGACCCAGTACTTC. Amino acid sequence: CASSLGVDRVGETQYF.

This clonotype was seen many times. This sequence joins TRBV20-1 and TRBJ2-7, with 9 nucleotides matching TRBD2. The J segment lost 5 bases and the V segment lost 2 bases, leaving 13 bases of the junction unmatched. Germline loops: CDR1 DFQATT, CDR2 SNEGSKA (reference sequence). CDR3 length equals 16 residues. CDR3 region: CSARPAGASGIHEQYF. The CDR3 region has the DNA TGCAGTGCTAGACCCGCGGGCGCTAGCGGGATCCACGAGCAGTACTTC.

This clonotype was counted ten times or more. The chain has TRBV6-5 and TRBJ1-5, with 8 bases identical to TRBD1. CDR1 MNHEY and CDR2 SVGAGI come from the germline V gene. This CDR3 contains 17 residues. The V gene end was trimmed by 0 bases and the J gene end by 9 bases; junction bases not matched to a gene: 13. CDR3 nucleotides: TGTGCCAGCAGTTACTCATCACCACAGGGGGGTCAATGGCCCCAGCATTTT. It specifies CASSYSSPQGGQWPQHF.

In this sample, this clonotype turned up once. J is TRBJ2-5 and V is TRBV15, with D tentatively TRBD1 (6 bases). V was cut by 0 bases and J by 4 bases, with 12 bases left in between. The CDR3 has 15 amino acids. Looked up from germline, CDR1 is LNHNV and CDR2 is YYDKDF (reference sequence). CDR3 nucleotide sequence: TGTGCCACCAGCAGAGACACTGGACAGCCAGAGACCCAGTACTTC. Translation: CATSRDTGQPETQYF.

This clonotype was seen a handful of times. The V call is TRBV7-3, the J call TRBJ2-2; the D gene is possibly TRBD1 (6 bases). V lost 4 bases and J lost 2, with 14 bases in between. Germline CDR1 reads SGHTA; CDR2 reads FQGTGA. The CDR3 runs 16 residues. The CDR3 region has the DNA TGTGCCAGCAGCTCCCGGACAGACTCCAACACCGGGGAGCTGTTTTTT. It yields the protein CASSSRTDSNTGELFF.

V is TRBV10-3 and J is TRBJ1-5; 7 positions agree with TRBD1. Germline V gene sequence: CDR1 ENHRY, CDR2 SYGVKD. V shed 6 bases and J 0 bases; nucleotides not matched to a gene: 11. The CDR3 has 17 amino acids. CDR3 sequence: CAISRTVGQDSNQPQHF. As DNA, the CDR3 is TGTGCCATCAGCCGAACAGTCGGACAGGATAGCAATCAGCCCCAGCATTTT.

This clonotype was counted many times. The V and J genes are TRBV5-6 and TRBJ1-1, with 7 positions matching TRBD1. Germline V gene lookup returns CDR1 SGHDT and CDR2 YYEEEE. CDR3 length: 15 residues. J was trimmed by 3 bases and V by 3 bases; bases with no gene match: 8. The DNA for the CDR3 is TGTGCCAGCAGCTCGGACAGGTGGGGGGACACTGAAGCTTTCTTT. Protein product: CASSSDRWGDTEAFF.

There are many counts of this clonotype. CDR3 region: CASSTGVGTGGSETQYF. CDR3 coding DNA: TGTGCCAGCAGTACCGGGGTCGGGACAGGGGGGTCCGAGACCCAGTACTTC. The V and J genes are TRBV12-3 or TRBV12-4 and TRBJ2-5; 11 bases map to TRBD1. The CDR3 spans 17 residues. J was trimmed by 5 bases and V by 5 bases; bases with no gene match: 13.

This clonotype was seen a handful of times. The chain carries TRBV28 and TRBJ1-1; 7 bases match TRBD1. The CDR3 loop spans 13 amino acids. J gave up 0 bases and V 7 bases, and 2 bases lay outside the gene matches. The germline V gene has CDR1 MDHEN and CDR2 SYDVKM. The CDR3 is CASKGQLNTEAFF. DNA for the CDR3: TGTGCCAGCAAGGGACAGCTGAACACTGAAGCTTTCTTT.

This clonotype was counted at least ten times. The chain links TRBV6-1 to TRBJ2-7; D gene ambiguous. Between the trimmed V and J ends, which lost 4 bases and 6 bases, there was a span of 7 bases. This CDR3 is built from 11 residues. Germline values: CDR1 MNHNS, CDR2 SASEGT. Here the CDR3 reads CASSVLTEQYF. The CDR3 DNA reads as TGTGCCAGCAGTGTTCTTACCGAGCAGTACTTC.

A few counts support this clonotype. The V and J genes are TRBV12-3 or TRBV12-4 and TRBJ1-1; D gene unclear. V lost 1 base, J lost 6 bases, and 15 bases lay in between. This CDR3 has 15 residues. This chain's CDR3 is CASSLGGTAAPEAFF. The CDR3 nucleotides read TGTGCCAGCAGTTTAGGGGGAACAGCTGCTCCTGAAGCTTTCTTT.

This clonotype was seen repeatedly, ten times or more. V and J are TRBV7-3 and TRBJ1-1; D is undetermined. V shed 7 bases and J shed 4 bases, with 13 bases lying between them. This CDR3 has 13 amino acids. Germline-derived CDR1 and CDR2 are SGHTA and FQGTGA. As DNA, the CDR3 is TGTGCCAGCACTCTATCGCCCGGCACTGAAGCTTTCTTT. This encodes CASTLSPGTEAFF.

This chain links TRBV6-2 or TRBV6-3 with TRBJ2-7; D is possibly TRBD2 (6 bases). The CDR3 has 11 residues. V lost 8 bases and J 6 bases, leaving 11 bases between the germline ends. Germline V gene lookup returns CDR1 MNHEY and CDR2 SVGEGT. CDR3 residues: CASAGGVEQYF. In DNA form, the CDR3 reads TGTGCCAGCGCAGGCGGGGTCGAGCAGTACTTC.